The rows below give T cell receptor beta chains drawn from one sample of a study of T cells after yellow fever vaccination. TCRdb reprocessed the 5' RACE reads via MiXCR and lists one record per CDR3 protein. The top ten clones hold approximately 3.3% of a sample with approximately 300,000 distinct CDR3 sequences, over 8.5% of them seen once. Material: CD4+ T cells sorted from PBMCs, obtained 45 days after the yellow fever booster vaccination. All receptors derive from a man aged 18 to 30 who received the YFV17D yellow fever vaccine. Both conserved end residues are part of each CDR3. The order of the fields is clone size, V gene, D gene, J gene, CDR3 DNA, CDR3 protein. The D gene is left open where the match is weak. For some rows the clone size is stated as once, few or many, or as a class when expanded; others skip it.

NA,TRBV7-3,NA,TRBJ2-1,TGTGCCAGCAGCTTAAACCCAGGTATCGATGAGCAGTTCTTC,CASSLNPGIDEQFF
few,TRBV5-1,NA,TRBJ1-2,TGCGCCAGCAGCTTGGACCAGCCGCCCAACTATGGCTACACCTTC,CASSLDQPPNYGYTF
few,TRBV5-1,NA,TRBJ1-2,TGCGCCAGCAGCTTGAGGGCAGATCCCTATGGCTACACCTTC,CASSLRADPYGYTF
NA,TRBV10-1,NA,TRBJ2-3,TGCGCCAGCAGCCGCGCACCTCTCGGGGCCACAGATACGCAGTATTTT,CASSRAPLGATDTQYF
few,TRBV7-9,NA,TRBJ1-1,TGTGCCAGCAGCTCTACAGGATATGAAGCTTTCTTT,CASSSTGYEAFF
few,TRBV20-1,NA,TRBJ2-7,TGCAGTGCCGGGCGGGACGGCTACGAGCAGTACTTC,CSAGRDGYEQYF
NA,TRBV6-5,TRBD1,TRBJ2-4,TGTGCCAGCAGTTTGCCTGGGACAGGGGAGGGGAACATTCAGTACTTC,CASSLPGTGEGNIQYF
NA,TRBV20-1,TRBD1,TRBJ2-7,TGCAGTGCAGCTACCGGGACAGCCTCCTACGAGCAGTACTTC,CSAATGTASYEQYF
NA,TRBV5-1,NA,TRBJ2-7,TGCGCCAGCCGCTCCGCAGGGTCCTCCTACGAGCAGTACTTC,CASRSAGSSYEQYF
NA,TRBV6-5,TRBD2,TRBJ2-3,TGTGCCAGCAGCGCGAGCGGGGGTATCCGCAATACGCAGTATTTT,CASSASGGIRNTQYF
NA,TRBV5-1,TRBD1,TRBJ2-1,TGCGCCAGCAGCCTACAGGGGTCACGGCAGTTCTTC,CASSLQGSRQFF
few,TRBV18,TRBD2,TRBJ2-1,TGTGCCAGCTCACCACAAGCGGGGATCTACAATGAGCAGTTCTTC,CASSPQAGIYNEQFF
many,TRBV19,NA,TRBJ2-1,TGTGCCAGTATTATAGAAGCGGGTCATTCCTACAATGAGCAGTTCTTC,CASIIEAGHSYNEQFF
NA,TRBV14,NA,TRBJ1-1,TGTGCCAGCAGCCAAGATTGGCAGAGTTACACTGAAGCTTTCTTT,CASSQDWQSYTEAFF
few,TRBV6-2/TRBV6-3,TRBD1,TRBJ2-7,TGTGCCAGCAGTTACAGCCCGGGACAGGGGCACGAGCAGTACTTC,CASSYSPGQGHEQYF
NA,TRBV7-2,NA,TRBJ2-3,TGTGCCAGCAGCTCTGGACCTACGGATACGCAGTATTTT,CASSSGPTDTQYF
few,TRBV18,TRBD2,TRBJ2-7,TGTGCCAGCTCACCGGGCAGCGGGGGCAACGAGCAGTACTTC,CASSPGSGGNEQYF
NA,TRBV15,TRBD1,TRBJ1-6,TGTGCCACCAGCAGGGATCAGGGGGATTCACCCCTCCACTTT,CATSRDQGDSPLHF
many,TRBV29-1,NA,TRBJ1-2,TGCAGCGTGGCCGGGACTCGGAAGGTCGGCTACACCTTC,CSVAGTRKVGYTF
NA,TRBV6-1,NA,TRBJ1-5,TGTGCCAGCAGTGAATCGGGAGGAAGAAGCAATCAGCCCCAGCATTTT,CASSESGGRSNQPQHF
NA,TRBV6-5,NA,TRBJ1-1,TGTGCCAGCAGCTACTCGGGTTTAGCTGAAGCTTTCTTT,CASSYSGLAEAFF
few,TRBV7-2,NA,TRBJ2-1,TGTGCCAGCAGCTTAAGGGGACCTCGGGGAAACAATGAGCAGTTCTTC,CASSLRGPRGNNEQFF
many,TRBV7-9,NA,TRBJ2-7,TGTGCCAGCAGCCGTGGGGAAAACCACGAGCAGTACTTC,CASSRGENHEQYF
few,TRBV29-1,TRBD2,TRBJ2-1,TGCAGCGTCCATTACGGCGGGGGGAATGAGCAGTTCTTC,CSVHYGGGNEQFF
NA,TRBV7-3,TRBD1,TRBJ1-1,TGTGCCAGCAGCTCGGGGACAGGTGGTGGGGCTTTCTTT,CASSSGTGGGAFF
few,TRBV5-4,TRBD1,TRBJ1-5,TGTGCCAGCAGCTCCGGGACAGGGCCTAATCAGCCCCAGCATTTT,CASSSGTGPNQPQHF